What follows are 21 T cell receptor beta chains derived from one specimen sequenced in a study of cytomegalovirus exposure and HLA in healthy donors. The repertoire was sequenced with immunoSEQ multiplex PCR; TCRdb's copy has only in-frame clones and lacks some. The sample includes 150,000 to 200,000 clones, about 82% of them seen just once. The sample was PBMCs. The receptors were sampled from a man aged 30 to 45 in good health and CMV-seropositive.

The chain combines TRBV5-8 with TRBJ2-5; 7 bases align to TRBD1. After removal of 8 bases from V and 3 bases from J, the junction contained 10 bases not matched to a gene. The CDR3 runs 14 residues. Per the germline V gene, CDR1 is SGHTS and CDR2 is YDEGEE. CDR3 coding DNA: TGTGCCAGTACGAAGGGACAGATAGAAGAGACCCAGTACTTC. This gives the protein CASTKGQIEETQYF.

V is TRBV4-3 and J is TRBJ2-7, with 10 bases lining up with TRBD1. Germline V CDR1 and CDR2: LGHNA, YSLEER. Trimming at V came to 4 bases and at J to 0 bases, leaving 12 bases not matched to a gene. The CDR3 consists of 18 residues. CDR3 protein: CASSRPDTGTGVSYEQYF. The CDR3 DNA follows: TGCGCCAGCAGCCGACCGGACACCGGGACAGGGGTCTCCTACGAGCAGTACTTC.

The chain carries TRBV11-3 and TRBJ1-1; 9 bases match TRBD1. The V and J ends lost 5 bases and 4 bases, in that order; junction bases with no gene match: 5. The V gene's germline CDR1 is SGHNT and CDR2 YENEEA. The CDR3 length is 14 residues. CDR3 in DNA: TGTGCCAGCAGCAGGGGACAGGGAAGCACTGAAGCTTTCTTT. This sequence encodes CASSRGQGSTEAFF.

This clone has a single count. The chain links TRBV7-6 to TRBJ1-5; 11 nucleotides line up with TRBD1. Germline V CDR1 and CDR2: SGHVS, FNYEAQ. The CDR3 loop spans 15 amino acids. J lost 5 bases, V lost 5 bases, and 5 bases had no gene match. The CDR3 DNA reads TGTGCCAGCAGCATAGGACAGGGGGCTTATCAGCCCCAGCATTTT. Its translation: CASSIGQGAYQPQHF.

The chain is built from TRBV4-3 and TRBJ1-4; no reliable D call. CDR1 LGHNA and CDR2 YSLEER come from the germline V gene. The CDR3 runs 17 residues. Trimming stripped 0 bases from V and 0 bases from J, with 11 bases between. The CDR3: CASSQEFGAATNEKLFF. DNA of the CDR3: TGCGCCAGCAGCCAAGAGTTCGGAGCTGCAACTAATGAAAAACTGTTTTTT.

The chain is built from TRBV13 and TRBJ2-1, with a possible D match to TRBD2 (6 bases). The CDR3 has 17 residues. Per the germline V gene, CDR1 is PRHDT and CDR2 is FYEKMQ (reference sequence). V lost 1 base, J lost 5 bases, and 18 bases lay in between. The DNA for the CDR3 is TGTGCCAGCAGCTTAGCCGGTCGGGCGGGGCCGAACAATGAGCAGTTCTTC. Protein sequence: CASSLAGRAGPNNEQFF.

The chain uses TRBV15 and TRBJ1-1, with a tentative D call TRBD1 (6 bases). Deletions cut 3 bases from V and 8 bases from J, with 16 bases between. The CDR3 spans 14 residues. The germline V gene encodes CDR1 LNHNV and CDR2 YYDKDF (reference sequence). CDR3 residues: CATSSGTQIREAFF. DNA of the CDR3: TGTGCCACCAGCAGCGGGACACAGATACGAGAAGCTTTCTTT.

This sequence joins TRBV18 and TRBJ2-6; 8 positions match TRBD1. J was trimmed by 3 bases and V by 3 bases; bases with no gene match: 7. Per germline, CDR1 KGHSH and CDR2 LQKENI. The CDR3 is made up of 17 amino acids. The DNA for the CDR3 is TGTGCCAGCTCACCCCCCGACAGGGGAGGTGGGGCCAACGTCCTGACTTTC. Translation gives CASSPPDRGGGANVLTF. The variable domain in full, completed from reference TRBV18 and TRBJ2-6, reads NAGVMQNPRHLVRRRGQEARLRCSPMKGHSHVYWYRQLPEEGLKFMVYLQKENIIDESGMPKERFSAEFPKEGPSILRIQQVVRGDSAAYFCASSPPDRGGGANVLTFGAGSRLTVL.

The rearrangement uses TRBV6-1 and TRBJ1-1; D gene ambiguous. V was clipped by 7 bases and J by 3 bases, with 15 bases between them. Germline V CDR1 and CDR2: MNHNS, SASEGT. The CDR3 is made up of 14 amino acids. The CDR3 DNA follows: TGTGCCAGCACTCTTAGTTATCGTGACACTGAAGCTTTCTTT. Its translation is CASTLSYRDTEAFF.

The gene calls are TRBV4-1 and TRBJ1-5, with a tentative D call TRBD1 (6 bases). The CDR3 is 13 residues long. The V gene lost 5 bases and the J gene lost 5 bases, with 10 bases spanning the gap. Germline CDR1 reads MGHRA; CDR2 reads YSYEKL. Here the CDR3 reads CASSFTGYQPQHF. The DNA for the CDR3 is TGCGCCAGCAGCTTTACAGGGTATCAGCCCCAGCATTTT.

This clone was seen a few times. The gene calls are TRBV19 and TRBJ2-3; maybe TRBD1 (5 bases). The CDR3 is 12 residues long. V dropped 6 bases and J dropped 8 bases, with 12 bases sitting between them. Germline CDR1 and CDR2: LNHDA and SQIVND (reference sequence). This CDR3 reads CASSARQGTQYF. CDR3 coding DNA: TGTGCCAGTAGCGCGCGTCAGGGTACGCAGTATTTT.

The chain combines TRBV10-3 with TRBJ1-2; tentative D call: TRBD1 (6 bases). The germline CDR1 and CDR2 sequences are ENHRY and SYGVKD. This CDR3 spans 14 amino acids. Trimming left V 2 bases short and J 2 bases short, with 9 bases between. For the CDR3, the DNA is TGTGCCATCAGTGAGAACAGGGAGAACTATGGCTACACCTTC. Its protein is CAISENRENYGYTF.

V is TRBV10-3 and J is TRBJ1-6, with unresolved D. V dropped 6 bases and J dropped 5 bases, with 5 bases sitting between them. The CDR3 totals 12 residues. Germline-derived CDR1 and CDR2 are ENHRY and SYGVKD. This chain's CDR3 is CAISVDNSPLHF. The CDR3 DNA follows: TGTGCCATCAGCGTTGATAATTCACCCCTCCACTTT.

The chain employs TRBV19 and TRBJ1-2; 7 bases fit TRBD1. With V trimmed by 5 bases and J by 0 bases, 9 bases remained unmatched. The CDR3 length is 16 residues. Germline CDR1 reads LNHDA; CDR2 reads SQIVND (reference sequence). The CDR3 loop reads CASSSRGQLPNYGYTF. DNA for the CDR3: TGTGCCAGTAGTTCAAGGGGACAGCTGCCTAACTATGGCTACACCTTC.

V usage is TRBV7-3 and J usage is TRBJ1-1; a possible D gene is TRBD1 (6 bases). V was pared by 5 bases and J by 4 bases, with 17 bases between. The CDR3 consists of 15 residues. From germline, CDR1 is SGHTA and CDR2 FQGTGA. The CDR3 coding sequence is TGTGCCAGCAGCCCCCAAGGGGGAGGGGTCACTGAAGCTTTCTTT. It codes for CASSPQGGGVTEAFF.

CDR3 sequence: CASSSNRESYGYTF. CDR3 nucleotide sequence: TGTGCCAGCTCTTCAAACAGGGAATCGTATGGCTACACCTTC. V and J are TRBV18 and TRBJ1-2, with D possibly being TRBD1 (6 bases). The CDR3 contains 14 residues. Trimming removed 6 bases at V and 5 bases at J, with 16 bases between. The germline V gene encodes CDR1 KGHSH and CDR2 LQKENI. The complete variable domain, with remaining parts taken from reference TRBV18 and TRBJ1-2, reads NAGVMQNPRHLVRRRGQEARLRCSPMKGHSHVYWYRQLPEEGLKFMVYLQKENIIDESGMPKERFSAEFPKEGPSILRIQQVVRGDSAAYFCASSSNRESYGYTFGSGTRLTVV.

The gene calls are TRBV7-9 and TRBJ2-7; D gene ambiguous. V was shortened by 1 base and J by 9 bases, with 16 bases between the two germline ends. From germline, CDR1 is SEHNR and CDR2 FQNEAQ (reference sequence). The CDR3 length is 14 residues. CDR3 sequence (DNA): TGTGCCAGCAGCTTAGTTCCCCCATCTCTCGGGCAGTACTTC. Translating it yields CASSLVPPSLGQYF.

The V and J genes are TRBV4-3 and TRBJ2-3, with 11 bases lining up with TRBD2. The CDR3 is 17 amino acids. Per the germline V gene, CDR1 is LGHNA and CDR2 is YSLEER. V shed 3 bases and J 6 bases; nucleotides not matched to a gene: 11. The DNA of the CDR3 is TGCGCCAGCAGCCATCAATCTAGCGGGGGGAGATTCGATACGCAGTATTTT. It specifies CASSHQSSGGRFDTQYF.

The chain joins TRBV7-2 to TRBJ1-5; 9 nucleotides line up with TRBD1. V was clipped by 5 bases and J by 3 bases; unmatched bases: 5. Germline values: CDR1 SGHTA, CDR2 FQGNSA. The CDR3 extends over 15 amino acids. The CDR3, as DNA: TGTGCCAGCAGCCCCGGACAGGGGTACAATCAGCCCCAGCATTTT. As protein: CASSPGQGYNQPQHF.

V gene TRBV4-3 combines with J gene TRBJ2-3; D ambiguous. Trimming removed 1 base at V and 1 base at J, with 9 bases between. This CDR3 contains 15 residues. CDR1 and CDR2 from the germline V gene are LGHNA and YSLEER. The CDR3 protein is CASSQGGSRTDTQYF. CDR3 nucleotides: TGCGCCAGCAGCCAAGGCGGTAGCCGCACAGATACGCAGTATTTT.

V usage is TRBV7-6 and J usage is TRBJ2-1; perhaps TRBD2 as D (6 bases). Germline V gives CDR1 SGHVS, CDR2 FNYEAQ. Trimming shortened V by 2 bases and J by 4 bases, and 15 bases separated the two germline ends. This CDR3 contains 16 residues. CDR3 bases: TGTGCCAGCAGCTTAATTCTCGGGGGTTCATACAATGAGCAGTTCTTC. Translation gives CASSLILGGSYNEQFF.